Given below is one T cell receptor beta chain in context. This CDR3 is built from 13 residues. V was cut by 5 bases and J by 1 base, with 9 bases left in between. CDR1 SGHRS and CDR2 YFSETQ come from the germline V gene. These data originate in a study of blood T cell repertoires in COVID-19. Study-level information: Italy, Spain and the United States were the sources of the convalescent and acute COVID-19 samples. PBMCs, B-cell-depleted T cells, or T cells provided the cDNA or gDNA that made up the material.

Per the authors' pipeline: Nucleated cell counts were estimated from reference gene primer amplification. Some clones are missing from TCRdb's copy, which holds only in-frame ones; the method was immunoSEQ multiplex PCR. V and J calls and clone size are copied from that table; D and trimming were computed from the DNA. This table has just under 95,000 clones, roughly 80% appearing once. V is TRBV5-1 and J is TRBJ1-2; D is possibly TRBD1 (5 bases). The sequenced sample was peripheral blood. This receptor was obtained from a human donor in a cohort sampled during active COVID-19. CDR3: CASSVDNNYGYTF. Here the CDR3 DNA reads TGCGCCAGCAGTGTGGACAATAACTATGGCTACACCTTC.